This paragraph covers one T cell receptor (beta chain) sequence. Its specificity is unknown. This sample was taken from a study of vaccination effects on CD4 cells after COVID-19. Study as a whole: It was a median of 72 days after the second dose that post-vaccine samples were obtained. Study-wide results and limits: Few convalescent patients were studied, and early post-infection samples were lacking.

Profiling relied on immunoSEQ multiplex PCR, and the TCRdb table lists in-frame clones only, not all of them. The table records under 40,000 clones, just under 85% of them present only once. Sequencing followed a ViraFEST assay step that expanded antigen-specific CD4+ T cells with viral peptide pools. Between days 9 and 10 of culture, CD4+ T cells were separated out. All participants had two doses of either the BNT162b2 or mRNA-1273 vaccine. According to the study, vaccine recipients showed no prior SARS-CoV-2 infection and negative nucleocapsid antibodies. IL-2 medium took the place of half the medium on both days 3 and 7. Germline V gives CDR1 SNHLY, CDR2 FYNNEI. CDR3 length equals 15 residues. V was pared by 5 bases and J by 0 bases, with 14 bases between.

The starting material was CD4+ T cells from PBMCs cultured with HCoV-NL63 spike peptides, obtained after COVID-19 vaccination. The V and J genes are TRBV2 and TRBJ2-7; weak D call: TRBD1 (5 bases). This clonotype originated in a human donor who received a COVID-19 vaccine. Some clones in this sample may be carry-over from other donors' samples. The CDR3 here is CASSTPDTYSYEQYV. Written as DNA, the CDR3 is TGTGCCAGCAGTACCCCGGACACTTACTCCTACGAGCAGTACGTC.